The rows below give T cell receptor beta chains drawn from one sample of a study of T cells in Graves' hyperthyroidism and ophthalmopathy. Using its own MiXCR run on the multiplex PCR reads, TCRdb lists one record per CDR3 protein. The table lists 250,000 to 300,000 distinct CDR3 sequences, approximately 15% of them singletons, with around 55% in the top ten. Sample: blood. Receptors originate from a woman in her fifties or sixties with Graves' ophthalmopathy. CDR3s include the opening cysteine and the closing phenylalanine or tryptophan. The order of the fields is D gene, J gene, V gene, CDR3 protein. The D gene is left open where the match is weak.

d_gene: -; j_gene: TRBJ2-1; v_gene: TRBV5-1; CDR3aa: CASSFNRVNEQFF
d_gene: -; j_gene: TRBJ2-1; v_gene: TRBV30; CDR3aa: CAWEDTNREQFF
d_gene: -; j_gene: TRBJ1-5; v_gene: TRBV12-3/TRBV12-4; CDR3aa: CASSPSISNQPQHF
d_gene: -; j_gene: TRBJ1-1; v_gene: TRBV12-3/TRBV12-4; CDR3aa: CASSLTWNTEAFF
d_gene: TRBD1; j_gene: TRBJ2-1; v_gene: TRBV24-1; CDR3aa: CATSVLRDRGNEQFF
d_gene: TRBD1; j_gene: TRBJ1-5; v_gene: TRBV2; CDR3aa: CASSAGTGLNQPQHF
d_gene: -; j_gene: TRBJ2-7; v_gene: TRBV10-1; CDR3aa: CASNWSLEQYF
d_gene: -; j_gene: TRBJ1-3; v_gene: TRBV6-1; CDR3aa: CASSPRGAKLSGNTIYF
d_gene: TRBD2; j_gene: TRBJ2-3; v_gene: TRBV3-1; CDR3aa: CASSREAGGTDTQYF
d_gene: -; j_gene: TRBJ1-1; v_gene: TRBV2; CDR3aa: CASKLLTYEAFF
d_gene: TRBD1; j_gene: TRBJ1-1; v_gene: TRBV2; CDR3aa: CATKGQMNTEAFF
d_gene: -; j_gene: TRBJ1-2; v_gene: TRBV28; CDR3aa: CASSLAAQEDGYTF
d_gene: -; j_gene: TRBJ2-3; v_gene: TRBV7-9; CDR3aa: CASSGYRDTQYF
d_gene: -; j_gene: TRBJ1-4; v_gene: TRBV19; CDR3aa: CASSMTSGNEKLFF
d_gene: -; j_gene: TRBJ2-3; v_gene: TRBV28; CDR3aa: CASSFTLRTQYF
d_gene: TRBD2; j_gene: TRBJ2-1; v_gene: TRBV4-3; CDR3aa: CASSQSLGTSGYNEQFF
d_gene: -; j_gene: TRBJ2-7; v_gene: TRBV6-2/TRBV6-3; CDR3aa: CASGQGSEQYF
d_gene: -; j_gene: TRBJ1-1; v_gene: TRBV20-1; CDR3aa: CSARRESAEAFF
d_gene: -; j_gene: TRBJ2-7; v_gene: TRBV14; CDR3aa: CASSHWGRFNEQYF